This T cell receptor beta chain was sequenced in a study of T cell repertoires in cytomegalovirus infection. Turning to the study itself: Indicated by public TCR beta signatures were CMV infection and matching HLA type. Study-wide results and limits: Ex vivo, HLA-C-restricted CMV-specific TCR beta clonotypes prevailed over the rest of the response.

Trimming shortened V by 0 bases and J by 5 bases, and 13 bases separated the two germline ends. Germline V gene data show CDR1 as DFQATT and CDR2 as SNEGSKA (reference sequence). This CDR3 contains 14 residues. MiXCR, applied by TCRdb to the reads, yields one record per CDR3 protein. The sample gives approximately 140,000 distinct CDR3 sequences, 7% to 9.5% of which show up once; 10% is in the top ten. This clonotype was picked up a small number of times. As yet, its antigen is unknown. The sample consisted of PBMCs. The origin of this receptor is a human donor in good health (CMV status not recorded). Some clones in this sample may be carry-over from other donors' samples. This chain uses TRBV20-1 with TRBJ2-5; no clear D. CDR3 sequence reads: CSARDFLVGETQYF. In nucleotides, the CDR3 is TGCAGTGCTAGAGATTTTCTAGTCGGGGAGACCCAGTACTTC.